The entry that follows covers one T cell receptor (beta chain) sequence. This sample is drawn from a study of PD-L1 blockade in urothelial cancer. On the study more broadly: Patients' prior chemotherapy regimens numbered 0 to 3. Once treatment had started, blood was analyzed at 3 weeks (second dose) and again at 6 weeks.

Only in-frame clones appear in the TCRdb table, and some are missing; sequencing was by immunoSEQ multiplex PCR. This sample has about 30,000 clones, with about 80% found just once. The time point: peripheral blood 6 weeks after treatment start. The ends were cut back, 3 bases at V and 0 bases at J, with 6 bases in the middle. This CDR3 is 13 amino acids long. CDR1 and CDR2 from the germline V gene are SGDLS and YYNGEE. The sequence was collected from a man aged 65-85 years with urothelial cancer. The chain has TRBV9 and TRBJ2-5; TRBD2 is a possible D gene (5 bases). The sequencing used PBMCs, collected around atezolizumab (anti-PD-L1) treatment. In nucleotides, the CDR3 is TGTGCCAGCAGCGGCGGGCACCAAGAGACCCAGTACTTC. Translating gives CASSGGHQETQYF. Full variable domain (rest looked up from reference TRBV9 and TRBJ2-5): DSGVTQTPKHLITATGQRVTLRCSPRSGDLSVYWYQQSLDQGLQFLIQYYNGEERAKGNILERFSAQQFPDLHSELNLSSLELGDSALYFCASSGGHQETQYFGPGTRLLVL.